The 9 T cell receptor beta chains presented below share a single source sample, sequenced in a study of blood T cell repertoires in COVID-19. Assay: immunoSEQ multiplex PCR; the TCRdb copy retains only in-frame clones and omits some. The data contain around 200,000 clones, approximately 81% of them singletons. The specimen sequenced was peripheral blood. These receptor sequences come from a woman aged 80 or older with acute or convalescent COVID-19.

V is TRBV18 and J is TRBJ1-1, with TRBD1 identical over 7 bases. Germline V gene sequence: CDR1 KGHSH, CDR2 LQKENI. This CDR3 has 13 residues. V dropped 4 bases and J dropped 7; count of bases not matched to a gene: 6. The CDR3 here is CASSQTGNDEAFF. CDR3 in DNA: TGTGCCAGCTCACAGACAGGGAATGATGAAGCTTTCTTT.

The chain combines TRBV5-1 with TRBJ2-3, with 10 bases identical to TRBD2. Unmatched junction bases numbered 3, after V lost 3 bases and J lost 2 bases. Germline-derived CDR1 and CDR2 are SGHRS and YFSETQ. The CDR3 has 15 amino acids. The CDR3 reads CASSYLAGVTDTQYF. For the CDR3, the DNA is TGCGCCAGCAGCTATCTAGCGGGAGTCACAGATACGCAGTATTTT.

V gene TRBV27 combines with J gene TRBJ2-1; 10 positions agree with TRBD2. The CDR3 covers 17 residues. The V gene end was trimmed by 4 bases and the J gene end by 1 base; junction bases not matched to a gene: 7. Germline loops: CDR1 MNHEY, CDR2 SMNVEV (reference sequence). CDR3 sequence (DNA): TGTGCCAGCAGTTATAGTAGCGGGGGGCCTTCCTACAATGAGCAGTTCTTC. Translated, it gives CASSYSSGGPSYNEQFF.

This clone was seen only once. This rearrangement joins TRBV29-1 to TRBJ2-1, with a tentative D call TRBD2 (6 bases). V was trimmed by 7 bases and J by 13 bases, leaving 23 bases between them. Looked up from germline, CDR1 is SQVTM and CDR2 is ANQGSEA. The length of the CDR3 is 13 residues. The CDR3 DNA reads TGCAGCGCTCTCCCCGATAGCGGATTTTTTCAGTTCTTC. This gives the protein CSALPDSGFFQFF.

The chain is built from TRBV28 and TRBJ1-5, with TRBD1 identical over 8 bases. Germline lookup yields CDR1 MDHEN and CDR2 SYDVKM. CDR3 length equals 16 residues. J was trimmed by 0 bases and V by 7 bases; bases with no gene match: 8. This CDR3 is CASIDRGRSSNQPQHF. CDR3 DNA: TGTGCCAGCATCGACAGGGGAAGGAGTAGCAATCAGCCCCAGCATTTT.

CDR3 nucleotides: TGTGCCAGCAGGGACAGGCTGAACACTGAAGCTTTCTTT. It is translated as CASRDRLNTEAFF. The rearrangement links TRBV6-5 to TRBJ1-1, with 7 bases lining up with TRBD1. The length of the CDR3 is 13 residues. Germline V gives CDR1 MNHEY, CDR2 SVGAGI. J was trimmed by 0 bases and V by 6 bases; bases with no gene match: 1.

V and J are TRBV4-3 and TRBJ2-1; 10 bases map to TRBD2. The V gene end was trimmed by 4 bases and the J gene end by 8 bases; junction bases not matched to a gene: 11. The length of the CDR3 is 16 residues. Germline V gene lookup returns CDR1 LGHNA and CDR2 YSLEER. The CDR3 sequence: CASSLGLADPGYEQFF. CDR3 DNA: TGCGCCAGCAGCCTCGGACTAGCGGATCCTGGATATGAGCAGTTCTTC.

The chain recombines TRBV6-5 with TRBJ1-3, with a possible D match to TRBD1 (5 bases). The germline V gene has CDR1 MNHEY and CDR2 SVGAGI. V lost 4 bases and J lost 0, with 10 bases in between. The CDR3 contains 15 residues. Here the CDR3 reads CASSLQGFSGNTIYF. CDR3 in DNA: TGTGCCAGCAGTTTGCAGGGATTCTCTGGAAACACCATATATTTT.

This chain links TRBV5-1 with TRBJ2-5, with 7 bases identical to TRBD2. CDR1 and CDR2 from the germline V gene are SGHRS and YFSETQ. V lost 4 bases to trimming and J lost 4 bases; unmatched junction nucleotides: 7. This CDR3 is 14 amino acids long. The CDR3 loop reads CASSPLTSPETQYF. The DNA for the CDR3 is TGCGCCAGCAGCCCCCTGACTAGCCCAGAGACCCAGTACTTC.